The 10 T cell receptor beta chains below all came from one sample that was sequenced in a study of cytotoxic CD8 clonotypes in ibrutinib-treated CLL. Profiling relied on immunoSEQ multiplex PCR, and the TCRdb table lists in-frame clones only, not all of them. The sample includes about 310,000 clones, just under 80% of them seen just once. The sample in question was PBMCs, obtained before ibrutinib treatment. The receptors shown here come from a human donor with chronic lymphocytic leukemia.

The sample holds one count of this clone. The chain is built from TRBV14 and TRBJ2-1, with 7 bases lining up with TRBD2. After removal of 1 base from V and 9 bases from J, the junction contained 6 bases not matched to a gene. This CDR3 is 14 amino acids long. Looked up from germline, CDR1 is SGHDN and CDR2 is FVKESK. The CDR3 nucleotides read TGTGCCAGCAGCCAAGTGTCACTAGCGACTGAGCAGTTCTTC. Its protein product is CASSQVSLATEQFF.

The CDR3 loop is CASRSSGKSSYNEQFF. The CDR3 DNA is TGTGCCAGCAGATCTAGCGGAAAGAGCTCCTACAATGAGCAGTTCTTC. This chain uses TRBV25-1 with TRBJ2-1, with 7 bases lining up with TRBD2. Germline lookup yields CDR1 MGHDK and CDR2 SYGVNS. The J segment lost 0 bases and the V segment lost 6 bases, leaving 8 bases of the junction unmatched. CDR3 length equals 16 residues.

This chain links TRBV7-2 with TRBJ1-1; D is undetermined. V shed 4 bases and J shed 0 bases, with 15 bases lying between them. The CDR3 is 16 amino acids. The germline V gene encodes CDR1 SGHTA and CDR2 FQGNSA. This CDR3 reads CASSYPGRDLNTEAFF. The CDR3 bases are TGTGCCAGCAGCTATCCGGGGAGGGATTTGAACACTGAAGCTTTCTTT.

This clone has only one observation. This chain joins TRBV5-6 and TRBJ2-1; 13 positions agree with TRBD2. The CDR3 loop spans 15 amino acids. Per the germline V gene, CDR1 is SGHDT and CDR2 is YYEEEE. V lost 4 bases to trimming and J lost 5 bases; unmatched junction nucleotides: 3. Here the CDR3 reads CASSKGTSGNNEQFF. CDR3 DNA: TGTGCCAGCAGCAAAGGGACTAGCGGGAACAATGAGCAGTTCTTC.

The rearrangement uses TRBV15 and TRBJ2-1, with 11 nucleotides matching TRBD1. Germline-derived CDR1 and CDR2 are LNHNV and YYDKDF (reference sequence). This CDR3 contains 17 residues. After removal of 3 bases from V and 4 bases from J, the junction contained 8 bases not matched to a gene. CDR3 residues: CATSRRRGTGGYNEQFF. In DNA, the CDR3 is TGTGCCACCAGCAGGCGTCGCGGGACAGGGGGTTACAATGAGCAGTTCTTC.

This chain uses TRBV4-2 with TRBJ1-1; D possibly corresponds to TRBD1 (5 bases). CDR1 and CDR2 (germline): LGHNA, YNFKEQ. The CDR3 contains 13 residues. With 0 bases removed from V and 4 bases from J, the gap between germline ends came to 6 bases. The CDR3 reads CASSQDGGTEAFF. The CDR3 coding sequence is TGTGCCAGCAGCCAAGATGGGGGCACTGAAGCTTTCTTT.

The chain links TRBV9 to TRBJ2-2; TRBD2 is a possible D gene (6 bases). Germline V gene data show CDR1 as SGDLS and CDR2 as YYNGEE. The V end was cut by 2 bases, the J end by 5 bases, with 13 bases between. The CDR3 has 15 amino acids. The CDR3 loop reads CASSVSGLKTGELFF. CDR3 nucleotides: TGTGCCAGCAGCGTCTCGGGACTTAAAACCGGGGAGCTGTTTTTT.

CDR3: CASSVARGEAFF. The CDR3 DNA reads as TGTGCCAGCAGTGTAGCCCGGGGTGAAGCTTTCTTT. The genes are TRBV2 and TRBJ1-1; D not resolved. V was trimmed by 4 bases and J by 7 bases, leaving 10 bases between them. Looked up from germline, CDR1 is SNHLY and CDR2 is FYNNEI. The CDR3 contains 12 residues. Looking up the rest from reference TRBV2 and TRBJ1-1 gives the full variable domain: EPEVTQTPSHQVTQMGQEVILRCVPISNHLYFYWYRQILGQKVEFLVSFYNNEISEKSEIFDDQFSVERPDGSNFTLKIRSTKLEDSAMYFCASSVARGEAFFGQGTRLTVV.

This clone was detected only a few times. The rearrangement uses TRBV7-2 and TRBJ2-7; possible D gene TRBD1, 5 bases. The CDR3 consists of 14 residues. CDR1 and CDR2 (germline): SGHTA, FQGNSA. V was clipped by 2 bases and J by 2 bases, with 10 bases between them. The CDR3: CASSLRTNPYEQYF. CDR3 bases: TGTGCCAGCAGCTTAAGGACAAATCCCTACGAGCAGTACTTC.

The chain has TRBV30 and TRBJ2-7; the match to TRBD2 covers 7 bases. V shed 2 bases and J 3 bases; nucleotides not matched to a gene: 7. The V gene's germline CDR1 is GTSNPN and CDR2 SVGIG (reference sequence). CDR3 size: 14 residues. The CDR3 nucleotides read TGTGCCTGGAGTTGGGGAGGGTTGGGCTACGAGCAGTACTTC. This codes for CAWSWGGLGYEQYF.